One T cell receptor (beta chain) is described in this entry. What it binds is not known. The data were obtained in a study of cytomegalovirus exposure and HLA in healthy donors. Whole-study results and caveats: Most TCR sequences were uncommon, yet certain public TCRs appeared in many donors. Most of the CMV-associated TCR beta chains (in a later analysis) appeared to be HLA-restricted.

Trimming removed 7 bases from V and 1 base from J, with 10 bases in between. CDR3 size: 13 residues. CDR1 LNHDA and CDR2 SQIVND come from the germline V gene (reference sequence). PCR involved 60 Vbeta and 13 Jbeta primers. Only in-frame clones appear in the TCRdb table, and some are missing; sequencing was by immunoSEQ multiplex PCR. The sample has 150,000 to 200,000 clones, roughly 78% seen once. This rearrangement joins TRBV19 to TRBJ1-1, with a possible D match to TRBD1 (6 bases). Sample: PBMCs. This receptor was taken from a woman between 50 and 59 years old in good health and CMV-seropositive. CDR3 region: CASTRGKNTEAFF. The CDR3 DNA reads TGTGCCAGTACCAGGGGAAAGAACACTGAAGCTTTCTTT.